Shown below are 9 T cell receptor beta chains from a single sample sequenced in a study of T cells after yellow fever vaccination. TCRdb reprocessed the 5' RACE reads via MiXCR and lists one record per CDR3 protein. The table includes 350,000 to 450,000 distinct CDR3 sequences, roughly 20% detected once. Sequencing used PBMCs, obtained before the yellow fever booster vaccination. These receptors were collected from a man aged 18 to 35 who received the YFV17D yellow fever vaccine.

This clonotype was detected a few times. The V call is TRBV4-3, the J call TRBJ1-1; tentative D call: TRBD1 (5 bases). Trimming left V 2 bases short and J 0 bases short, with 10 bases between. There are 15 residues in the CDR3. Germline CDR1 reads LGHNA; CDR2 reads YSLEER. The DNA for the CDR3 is TGCGCCAGCAGCCAAAGACAGCGGATGAACACTGAAGCTTTCTTT. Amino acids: CASSQRQRMNTEAFF.

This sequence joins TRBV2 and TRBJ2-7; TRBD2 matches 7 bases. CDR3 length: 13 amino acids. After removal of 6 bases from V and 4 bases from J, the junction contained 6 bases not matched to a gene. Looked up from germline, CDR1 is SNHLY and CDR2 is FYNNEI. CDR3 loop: CASSGGEGYEQYV. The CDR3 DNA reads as TGTGCCAGCAGCGGAGGGGAGGGGTACGAGCAGTACGTC.

In DNA form, the CDR3 reads TGCGCCAGCAGCTTGTCCAGGCAAGCTAACTATGGCTACACCTTC. Translated: CASSLSRQANYGYTF. The genes are TRBV5-1 and TRBJ1-2; D uncertain. The length of the CDR3 is 15 residues. Germline CDR1 reads SGHRS; CDR2 reads YFSETQ. V was pared by 1 base and J by 0 bases, with 10 bases between.

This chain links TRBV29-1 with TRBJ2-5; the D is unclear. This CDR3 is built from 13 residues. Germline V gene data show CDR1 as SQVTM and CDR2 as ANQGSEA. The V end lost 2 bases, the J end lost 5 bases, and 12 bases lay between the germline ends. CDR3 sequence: CSVETNAWETQYF. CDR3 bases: TGCAGCGTTGAAACAAACGCGTGGGAGACCCAGTACTTC.

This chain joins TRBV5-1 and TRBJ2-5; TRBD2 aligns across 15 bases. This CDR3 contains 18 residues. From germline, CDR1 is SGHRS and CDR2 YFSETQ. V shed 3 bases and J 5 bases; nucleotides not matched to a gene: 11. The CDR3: CASSSTPGLAGGGETQYF. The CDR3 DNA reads TGCGCCAGCAGCTCCACGCCGGGACTAGCGGGGGGCGGGGAGACCCAGTACTTC. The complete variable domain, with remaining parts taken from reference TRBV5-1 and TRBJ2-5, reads KAGVTQTPRYLIKTRGQQVTLSCSPISGHRSVSWYQQTPGQGLQFLFEYFSETQRNKGNFPGRFSGRQFSNSRSEMNVSTLELGDSALYLCASSSTPGLAGGGETQYFGPGTRLLVL.

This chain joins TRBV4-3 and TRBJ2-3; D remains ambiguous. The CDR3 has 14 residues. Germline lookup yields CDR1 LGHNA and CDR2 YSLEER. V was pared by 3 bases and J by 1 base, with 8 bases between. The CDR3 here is CASSHAIRTDTQYF. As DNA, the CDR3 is TGCGCCAGCAGCCACGCGATTCGCACAGATACGCAGTATTTT.

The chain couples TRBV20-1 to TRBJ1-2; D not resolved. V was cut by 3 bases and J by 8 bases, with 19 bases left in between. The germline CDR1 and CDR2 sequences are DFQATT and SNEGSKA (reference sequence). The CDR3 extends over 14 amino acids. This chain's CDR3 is CSARNTWREGGYTF. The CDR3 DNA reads TGCAGTGCTAGGAACACCTGGAGGGAAGGAGGCTACACCTTC.

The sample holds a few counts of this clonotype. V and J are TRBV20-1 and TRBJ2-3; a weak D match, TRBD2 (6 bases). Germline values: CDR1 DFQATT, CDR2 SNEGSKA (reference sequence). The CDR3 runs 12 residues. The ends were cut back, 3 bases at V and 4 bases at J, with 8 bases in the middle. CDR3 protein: CSARVAADTQYF. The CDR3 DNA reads TGCAGTGCTAGGGTAGCGGCAGATACGCAGTATTTT.

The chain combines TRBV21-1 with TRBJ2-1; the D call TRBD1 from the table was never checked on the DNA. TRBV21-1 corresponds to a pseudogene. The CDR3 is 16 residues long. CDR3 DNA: TGTGCCAGCAGCAAAGGTCCGGGACAGGCCGGGAATGAGCAGTTCTTC. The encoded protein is CASSKGPGQAGNEQFF.